Shown below are 29 T cell receptor beta chains from a single sample sequenced in a study of blood T cell repertoires in COVID-19. Sequenced by immunoSEQ multiplex PCR; TCRdb stores in-frame clones only, minus some. The data contain some 150,000 clones, roughly 89% of them singletons. The sample comprised peripheral blood. The receptors stem from a human donor in a cohort sampled during active COVID-19.

The rearrangement uses TRBV6-5 and TRBJ2-3; TRBD2 agrees at 13 bases. This CDR3 spans 16 amino acids. CDR1 and CDR2 (germline): MNHEY, SVGAGI. V trimming: 2 bases; J trimming: 4 bases; junction bases outside the gene matches: 3. This CDR3 reads CASSYTGTSGADTQYF. Here the CDR3 DNA reads TGTGCCAGCAGTTACACCGGGACTAGCGGGGCAGATACGCAGTATTTT.

The chain is built from TRBV3-1 (or the pseudogene TRBV3-2) and TRBJ2-7, with D perhaps matching TRBD2 (7 bases). With 4 bases removed from V and 4 bases from J, the gap between germline ends came to 14 bases. The germline V gene has CDR1 LGHDT and CDR2 YNNKEL (reference sequence). The CDR3 runs to 14 residues. This CDR3 reads CASSPDGGQYEQYF. The CDR3 DNA is TGTGCCAGCAGCCCCGACGGGGGGCAATACGAGCAGTACTTC.

The chain has TRBV4-1 and TRBJ2-5, with D possibly matching TRBD2 (7 bases). CDR3 length: 16 amino acids. Germline CDR1 reads MGHRA; CDR2 reads YSYEKL. The V gene lost 4 bases and the J gene lost 2 bases, with 17 bases spanning the gap. The CDR3: CASSPQAGTRQETQYF. The CDR3 DNA reads as TGCGCCAGCAGCCCCCAAGCGGGGACAAGACAAGAGACCCAGTACTTC.

The chain joins TRBV12-3 or TRBV12-4 to TRBJ2-5, with D perhaps TRBD2 (5 bases). V was cut by 3 bases and J by 4 bases, with 9 bases left in between. The CDR3 consists of 13 residues. CDR3 amino acids: CASSLLASETQYF. CDR3 DNA: TGTGCCAGCAGTTTGTTAGCGTCAGAGACCCAGTACTTC.

This chain uses TRBV5-1 with TRBJ2-5, with 13 bases aligning to TRBD2. The CDR3 sequence is 15 residues long. In germline, CDR1 is SGHRS, CDR2 YFSETQ. V lost 6 bases and J lost 0; bases outside the gene matches: 2. In DNA form, the CDR3 reads TGCGCCAGCACGACTAGCGGGGGGTACCAAGAGACCCAGTACTTC. Amino acid sequence: CASTTSGGYQETQYF.

CDR3 loop: CASSQDRDRNSPLHF. The DNA of the CDR3 is TGCGCCAGCAGCCAAGATCGGGACAGAAATTCACCCCTCCACTTT. V gene TRBV4-3 combines with J gene TRBJ1-6, with 7 bases fitting TRBD1. Germline CDR1 reads LGHNA; CDR2 reads YSLEER. The CDR3 length is 15 residues. After removal of 0 bases from V and 7 bases from J, the junction contained 3 bases not matched to a gene.

As for this clone: The junction does not match germline at one end; this may be a read error. The V and J genes are TRBV7-7 and TRBJ2-5; 9 bases align to TRBD1. This CDR3 spans 15 amino acids. Germline assignment: CDR1 SSHAT and CDR2 FNYEAQ (reference sequence). The CDR3 loop is CASSFGQGFLETQYF. The CDR3 region has the DNA TGTGCTAGCAGCTTCGGACAGGGGTTTTTGGAGACCCAGTACTTC.

The gene calls are TRBV7-2 and TRBJ2-7; 8 nucleotides line up with TRBD1. In germline, CDR1 is SGHTA, CDR2 FQGNSA. CDR3 length: 16 residues. After removal of 0 bases from V and 2 bases from J, the junction contained 6 bases not matched to a gene. The CDR3 reads CASSLARGTGAYEQYF. CDR3 DNA sequence: TGTGCCAGCAGCTTAGCAAGGGGGACAGGAGCCTACGAGCAGTACTTC.

The chain couples TRBV2 to TRBJ2-3; 8 bases fit TRBD2. The CDR3 length is 14 residues. With V trimmed by 4 bases and J by 3 bases, 3 bases remained unmatched. Looked up from germline, CDR1 is SNHLY and CDR2 is FYNNEI. CDR3 DNA sequence: TGTGCCAGCAGTGTCCGGGGGGGAACAGATACGCAGTATTTT. Protein sequence: CASSVRGGTDTQYF.

CDR3 sequence reads: CASSQDLGGRETQYF. The CDR3 DNA is TGTGCCAGCAGCCAAGATCTCGGCGGCCGGGAGACCCAGTACTTC. The J gene is TRBJ2-5, the V gene TRBV4-2; D not certain. Looked up from germline, CDR1 is LGHNA and CDR2 is YNFKEQ. Deletions cut 0 bases from V and 5 bases from J, with 13 bases between. This CDR3 has 15 residues.

The chain recombines TRBV7-3 with TRBJ2-1; TRBD2 matches 8 bases. CDR1 and CDR2 (germline): SGHTA, FQGTGA. V shed 5 bases, J shed 3 bases, and the junction held 9 bases outside the gene matches. The CDR3 runs to 16 residues. The CDR3 DNA follows: TGTGCCAGCAGCCCACAACCGGGACTAGACTACAATGAGCAGTTCTTC. This gives the protein CASSPQPGLDYNEQFF.

The V and J genes are TRBV6-5 and TRBJ2-5, with a weak D call TRBD2 (6 bases). This CDR3 spans 13 amino acids. Trimming left V 6 bases short and J 4 bases short, with 12 bases between. Germline lookup yields CDR1 MNHEY and CDR2 SVGAGI. CDR3 DNA sequence: TGTGCCAGCAGCGTGACTAGGTCAGAGACCCAGTACTTC. It codes for CASSVTRSETQYF.

This chain's CDR3 is CASSLSGANRETQYF. As DNA, the CDR3 is TGTGCCAGCAGTTTATCGGGGGCTAACCGAGAGACCCAGTACTTC. The chain employs TRBV27 and TRBJ2-5; perhaps TRBD1 as D (6 bases). V dropped 0 bases and J dropped 4 bases, with 12 bases sitting between them. CDR1 MNHEY and CDR2 SMNVEV come from the germline V gene (reference sequence). The length of the CDR3 is 15 residues.

The CDR3 region is CASTSGGSSWETQYF. For the CDR3, the DNA is TGTGCCAGCACCTCGGGTGGGTCTAGCTGGGAGACCCAGTACTTC. The rearrangement uses TRBV6-5 and TRBJ2-5; perhaps TRBD2 as D (5 bases). The germline gives CDR1 MNHEY, CDR2 SVGAGI. The CDR3 runs to 15 residues. Trimming pared 7 bases from V and 5 bases from J, leaving 20 bases between.

The rearrangement links TRBV6-4 to TRBJ2-5, with 9 bases lining up with TRBD2. Germline-derived CDR1 and CDR2 are MRHNA and SNTAGT. V trimming: 8 bases; J trimming: 3 bases; junction bases outside the gene matches: 13. This CDR3 has 16 residues. For the CDR3, the DNA is TGTGCCAGCTCGAGCGGGGGGCTGATAGTAGAAGAGACCCAGTACTTC. As protein: CASSSGGLIVEETQYF.

The chain employs TRBV18 and TRBJ1-2, with 8 bases fitting TRBD1. The germline V gene has CDR1 KGHSH and CDR2 LQKENI. V was clipped by 3 bases and J by 7 bases; unmatched bases: 4. The CDR3 length is 13 residues. The CDR3 region is CASSPGQGVGYTF. CDR3 bases: TGTGCCAGCTCACCCGGACAGGGCGTTGGCTACACCTTC.

The chain has TRBV27 and TRBJ1-5, with D hard to call. The CDR3 is 16 amino acids. Germline-derived CDR1 and CDR2 are MNHEY and SMNVEV (reference sequence). Between the trimmed V and J ends, which lost 9 bases and 1 base, there was a span of 19 bases. CDR3 region: CASEFGEFFSNQPQHF. Here the CDR3 DNA reads TGTGCCAGTGAGTTCGGGGAGTTTTTCAGCAATCAGCCCCAGCATTTT.

This chain links TRBV5-1 with TRBJ1-6, with a tentative D call TRBD1 (5 bases). Germline V gene sequence: CDR1 SGHRS, CDR2 YFSETQ. The CDR3 spans 16 residues. V was cut by 0 bases and J by 6 bases, with 13 bases left in between. The CDR3 sequence is CASSLDFDSRNSPLHF. For the CDR3, the DNA is TGCGCCAGCAGCTTGGATTTTGACAGCCGTAATTCACCCCTCCACTTT.

This rearrangement joins TRBV10-3 to TRBJ1-1; unclear D gene. Germline lookup yields CDR1 ENHRY and CDR2 SYGVKD. The ends were cut back, 2 bases at V and 0 bases at J, with 4 bases in the middle. CDR3 length equals 13 residues. The CDR3 DNA is TGTGCCATCAGTGAGATCATGAACACTGAAGCTTTCTTT. It encodes CAISEIMNTEAFF.

V and J are TRBV11-2 and TRBJ1-1; perhaps TRBD1 as D (5 bases). The CDR3 sequence is 15 residues long. V shed 1 base and J shed 1 base, with 10 bases lying between them. Germline CDR1 SGHAT, CDR2 FQNNGV. Written as DNA, the CDR3 is TGTGCCAGCAGCTTAGGGGCGGGGGGGAACACTGAAGCTTTCTTT. Its protein product is CASSLGAGGNTEAFF. The full variable domain, rest sourced from reference TRBV11-2 and TRBJ1-1, is EAGVAQSPRYKIIEKRQSVAFWCNPISGHATLYWYQQILGQGPKLLIQFQNNGVVDDSQLPKDRFSAERLKGVDSTLKIQPAKLEDSAVYLCASSLGAGGNTEAFFGQGTRLTVV.

V is TRBV6-6 and J is TRBJ2-5, with D perhaps TRBD2 (7 bases). The ends were cut back, 2 bases at V and 4 bases at J, with 14 bases in the middle. This CDR3 region has 15 residues. Looked up from germline, CDR1 is MNHNY and CDR2 is SVGAGI (reference sequence). CDR3 sequence: CASSYPGGGGETQYF. The CDR3 DNA reads as TGTGCCAGCAGTTACCCCGGGGGCGGGGGAGAGACCCAGTACTTC.

The V gene is TRBV5-1, the J gene TRBJ2-3; 10 bases line up with TRBD2. Per germline, CDR1 SGHRS and CDR2 YFSETQ. V shed 3 bases, J shed 4 bases, and the junction held 8 bases outside the gene matches. The CDR3 runs 16 residues. The CDR3 reads CASSSSSGGVPDTQYF. In DNA form, the CDR3 reads TGCGCCAGCAGCTCCTCCAGCGGGGGGGTCCCAGATACGCAGTATTTT.

This rearrangement joins TRBV4-1 to TRBJ2-7, with D possibly matching TRBD2 (7 bases). The germline CDR1 and CDR2 sequences are MGHRA and YSYEKL. The CDR3 loop spans 15 amino acids. V gave up 0 bases and J gave up 1 base, with 10 bases separating them. DNA for the CDR3: TGCGCCAGCAGCCAAGACGGGGGGCCGTCCTACGAGCAGTACTTC. Amino acids: CASSQDGGPSYEQYF.

This clone is a singleton in its sample. The V and J genes are TRBV5-6 and TRBJ1-6; TRBD1 might be the D (6 bases). The CDR3 is made up of 13 amino acids. Germline CDR1 is SGHDT and CDR2 is YYEEEE. V lost 0 bases to trimming and J lost 16 bases, with 14 bases between them. In DNA, the CDR3 is TGTGCCAGCAGCTTGGCCGGGACAACGCAACTCCACTTT. Translating gives CASSLAGTTQLHF.

The genes are TRBV4-3 and TRBJ1-3, with 9 nucleotides matching TRBD1. CDR3 length equals 15 residues. V was pared by 2 bases and J by 8 bases, with 7 bases of the junction left unmatched. Germline assignment: CDR1 LGHNA and CDR2 YSLEER. This chain's CDR3 is CASSQLTGGGDTIYF. CDR3 DNA: TGCGCCAGCAGCCAATTGACAGGGGGTGGGGACACCATATATTTT.

This sequence joins TRBV7-2 and TRBJ1-5; TRBD1 agrees at 8 bases. Trimming cost V 1 base and J 6 bases; bases outside gene matches: 2. CDR1 and CDR2 (germline): SGHTA, FQGNSA. This CDR3 spans 14 amino acids. Written as DNA, the CDR3 is TGTGCCAGCAGCTTAGGGACAGGGAGTCAGCCCCAGCATTTT. It specifies CASSLGTGSQPQHF.

The table lists this clone with a count of one. V gene TRBV29-1 combines with J gene TRBJ2-3; 9 bases fit TRBD1. This CDR3 has 14 amino acids. Unmatched junction bases numbered 6, after V lost 6 bases and J lost 2 bases. Germline V gives CDR1 SQVTM, CDR2 ANQGSEA. Here the CDR3 reads CSVRDRVFTDTQYF. The CDR3 DNA follows: TGCAGCGTCCGGGACAGGGTATTCACAGATACGCAGTATTTT.

The chain uses TRBV2 and TRBJ1-4; D gene unclear. The CDR3 totals 12 residues. V was shortened by 8 bases and J by 4 bases, with 8 bases between the two germline ends. In germline, CDR1 is SNHLY, CDR2 FYNNEI. The CDR3 bases are TGTGCCAGCGGTTTGCGTAATGAAAAACTGTTTTTT. Residues: CASGLRNEKLFF.

The chain joins TRBV2 to TRBJ2-5, with D possibly TRBD2 on 5 matching bases. V was trimmed by 8 bases and J by 7 bases, leaving 14 bases between them. This CDR3 is 12 amino acids long. Germline V lookup: CDR1 SNHLY, CDR2 FYNNEI. The CDR3 is CASPAIEGTQYF. CDR3 DNA: TGTGCCAGCCCGGCTATCGAGGGGACCCAGTACTTC. Together with reference TRBV2 and TRBJ2-5, the CDR3 gives the full variable domain: EPEVTQTPSHQVTQMGQEVILRCVPISNHLYFYWYRQILGQKVEFLVSFYNNEISEKSEIFDDQFSVERPDGSNFTLKIRSTKLEDSAMYFCASPAIEGTQYFGPGTRLLVL.